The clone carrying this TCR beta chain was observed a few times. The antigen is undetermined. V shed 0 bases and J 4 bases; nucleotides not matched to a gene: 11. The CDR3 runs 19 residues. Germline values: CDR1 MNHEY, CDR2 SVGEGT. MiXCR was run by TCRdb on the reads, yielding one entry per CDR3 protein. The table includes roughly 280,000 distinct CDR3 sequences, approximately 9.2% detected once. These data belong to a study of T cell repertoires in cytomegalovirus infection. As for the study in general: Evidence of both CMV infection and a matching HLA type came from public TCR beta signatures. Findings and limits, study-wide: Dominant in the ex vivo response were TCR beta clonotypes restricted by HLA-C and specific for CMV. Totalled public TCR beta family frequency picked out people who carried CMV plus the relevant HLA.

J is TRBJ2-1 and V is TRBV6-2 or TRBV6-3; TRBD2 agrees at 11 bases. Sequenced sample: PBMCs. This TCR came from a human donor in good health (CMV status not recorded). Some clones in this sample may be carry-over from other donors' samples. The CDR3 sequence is CASSYSGTSGGGGYNEQFF. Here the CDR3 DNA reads TGTGCCAGCAGTTACTCCGGGACTAGCGGAGGAGGGGGTTACAATGAGCAGTTCTTC.